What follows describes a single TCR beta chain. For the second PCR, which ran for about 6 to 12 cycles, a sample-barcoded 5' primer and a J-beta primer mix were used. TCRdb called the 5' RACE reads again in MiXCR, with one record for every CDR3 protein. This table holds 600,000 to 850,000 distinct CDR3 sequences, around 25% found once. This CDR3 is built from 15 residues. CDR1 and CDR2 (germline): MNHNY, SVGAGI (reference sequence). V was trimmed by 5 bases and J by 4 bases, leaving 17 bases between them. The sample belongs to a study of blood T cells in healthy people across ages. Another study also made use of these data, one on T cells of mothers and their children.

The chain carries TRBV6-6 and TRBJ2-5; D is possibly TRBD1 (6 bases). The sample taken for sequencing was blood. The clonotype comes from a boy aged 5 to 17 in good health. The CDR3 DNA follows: TGTGCCAGCAGTACCTCAGGGGCAATGGGAGAGACCCAGTACTTC. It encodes CASSTSGAMGETQYF.